This T cell receptor beta chain was captured by sequencing in a study of blood T cell repertoires in COVID-19. Study in general: The United States, Italy and Spain provided the acute and convalescent COVID-19 samples. PBMCs, B-cell-depleted T cells, or T cells provided the cDNA or gDNA that made up the material.

Germline V gives CDR1 SGHAT, CDR2 FQNNGV. Trimming left V 5 bases short and J 4 bases short, with 11 bases between. There are 13 residues in the CDR3. Per the authors' pipeline: Estimates of nucleated cell counts were drawn from the amplification of reference gene primers. The data were produced by immunoSEQ multiplex PCR, yet TCRdb's version contains in-frame clones alone and is incomplete. V and J calls and clone size are copied from that table; D and trimming were computed from the DNA. The sample lists 200,000 to 250,000 clones; 85% to 90% were seen once. During active infection, Seattle patients enrolled and were then monitored through disease.

Material: peripheral blood. This sequence originates from a woman between 45 and 65 years old with COVID-19, enrolled during active disease. The rearrangement uses TRBV11-2 and TRBJ1-2, with a weak D call TRBD1 (5 bases). CDR3 protein: CASSHDRIYGYTF. CDR3 nucleotide sequence: TGTGCCAGCAGCCACGACAGAATCTATGGCTACACCTTC.